Below, 27 T cell receptor beta chains from the same sample are listed, as sequenced in a study of siplizumab effects on memory and regulatory T cells. Sequencing was performed with immunoSEQ multiplex PCR; in TCRdb, only in-frame clones are kept and a portion is missing. The table shows 90,000 to 150,000 clones, with 90% to 95% occurring only once. Source material: non-Treg CD4+ T cells sorted from blood. The receptor source for this set is a human donor in good health.

The rearrangement uses TRBV6-5 and TRBJ1-1; TRBD1 aligns across 7 bases. The CDR3 has 15 amino acids. CDR1 and CDR2 (germline): MNHEY, SVGAGI. V lost 2 bases to trimming and J lost 6 bases; unmatched junction nucleotides: 9. The CDR3 DNA reads TGTGCCAGCAGTTACGGGGTCCAGGGGGTGGCTGAAGCTTTCTTT. Protein: CASSYGVQGVAEAFF.

The chain links TRBV5-4 to TRBJ2-3, with D possibly matching TRBD2 (6 bases). Looked up from germline, CDR1 is SGHNT and CDR2 is YYREEE (reference sequence). The V end was cut by 4 bases, the J end by 8 bases, with 17 bases between. There are 14 residues in the CDR3. The CDR3, as DNA: TGTGCCAGCAGCCTTTATTCGGGGGTGGGTACGCAGTATTTT. It yields the protein CASSLYSGVGTQYF.

This clone appeared a few times. CDR3 sequence reads: CASSSTGEIRNTEAFF. The CDR3 nucleotides are TGTGCCAGCTCATCAACAGGGGAGATACGGAACACTGAAGCTTTCTTT. J is TRBJ1-1 and V is TRBV18; the match to TRBD1 covers 7 bases. Germline assignment: CDR1 KGHSH and CDR2 LQKENI. CDR3 length: 16 amino acids. V shed 5 bases and J 1 base; nucleotides not matched to a gene: 10.

The rearrangement joins TRBV18 to TRBJ2-1, with 8 bases identical to TRBD2. Germline CDR1 reads KGHSH; CDR2 reads LQKENI. V lost 4 bases and J lost 4; bases outside the gene matches: 12. The CDR3 has 17 residues. This chain's CDR3 is CASSLHPPGLVYNEQFF. The CDR3 coding sequence is TGTGCCAGCTCACTCCACCCTCCGGGACTAGTTTACAATGAGCAGTTCTTC. The full variable domain, with the rest looked up from reference TRBV18 and TRBJ2-1, is NAGVMQNPRHLVRRRGQEARLRCSPMKGHSHVYWYRQLPEEGLKFMVYLQKENIIDESGMPKERFSAEFPKEGPSILRIQQVVRGDSAAYFCASSLHPPGLVYNEQFFGPGTRLTVL.

This clone was counted only a few times. The chain is built from TRBV28 and TRBJ1-1, with D tentatively TRBD1 (5 bases). CDR3 size: 14 residues. Trimming removed 0 bases at V and 4 bases at J, with 9 bases between. Per the germline V gene, CDR1 is MDHEN and CDR2 is SYDVKM. CDR3 sequence: CASSLWTATTEAFF. CDR3 DNA: TGTGCCAGCAGTTTATGGACAGCGACCACTGAAGCTTTCTTT.

The V and J genes are TRBV5-1 and TRBJ2-3, with TRBD2 identical over 11 bases. V was clipped by 3 bases and J by 11 bases; unmatched bases: 11. The CDR3 is made up of 15 amino acids. The V gene's germline CDR1 is SGHRS and CDR2 YFSETQ. The CDR3 spells CASSSVAGGSQGQYF. The CDR3 DNA is TGCGCCAGCAGCTCCGTAGCGGGGGGGTCACAAGGGCAGTATTTT. The complete variable domain, with remaining parts taken from reference TRBV5-1 and TRBJ2-3, reads KAGVTQTPRYLIKTRGQQVTLSCSPISGHRSVSWYQQTPGQGLQFLFEYFSETQRNKGNFPGRFSGRQFSNSRSEMNVSTLELGDSALYLCASSSVAGGSQGQYFGPGTRLTVL.

This chain connects TRBV19 to TRBJ1-2; no definite D call. The V and J ends lost 3 bases and 6 bases respectively, with 8 bases between them. The germline gives CDR1 LNHDA, CDR2 SQIVND (reference sequence). This CDR3 spans 12 amino acids. The DNA of the CDR3 is TGTGCCAGTAGTATCGTGAAGGATGGCTACACCTTC. This encodes CASSIVKDGYTF.

The CDR3 nucleotides read TGTGCCAGCAGCTTGGCCCTAGGACAGACTTATTCACCCCTCCACTTT. The encoded protein is CASSLALGQTYSPLHF. This chain uses TRBV5-6 with TRBJ1-6; possible D gene TRBD1, 6 bases. This CDR3 comprises 16 residues. Trimming pared 0 bases from V and 8 bases from J, leaving 15 bases between. The germline CDR1 and CDR2 sequences are SGHDT and YYEEEE.

This chain uses TRBV28 with TRBJ1-4; D possibly corresponds to TRBD1 (6 bases). The germline gives CDR1 MDHEN, CDR2 SYDVKM. This CDR3 region has 17 residues. Trimming left V 1 base short and J 0 bases short, with 12 bases between. CDR3 loop: CASSLSGTPTTNEKLFF. The CDR3 bases are TGTGCCAGCAGTTTATCGGGGACACCTACAACTAATGAAAAACTGTTTTTT.

The gene calls are TRBV11-2 and TRBJ2-7, with D tentatively TRBD1 (5 bases). Germline values: CDR1 SGHAT, CDR2 FQNNGV. The CDR3 sequence is 15 residues long. Trimming took off 1 base at V and 0 bases at J, with 10 bases between the two ends. The CDR3 loop reads CASSLGYRSSYEQYF. The CDR3 coding sequence is TGTGCCAGCAGCTTAGGTTACAGGAGCTCCTACGAGCAGTACTTC.

The chain joins TRBV27 to TRBJ2-3; 7 bases align to TRBD2. The CDR3 runs 16 residues. V gave up 7 bases and J gave up 0 bases; unmatched junction bases: 10. CDR1 and CDR2 from the germline V gene are MNHEY and SMNVEV (reference sequence). CDR3: CASTEWGRESTDTQYF. As DNA, the CDR3 is TGTGCCAGCACAGAATGGGGGAGGGAAAGCACAGATACGCAGTATTTT.

For the CDR3, the DNA is TGTGCCAGCAGCCGGTACAGGGGAACTGAAGCTTTCTTT. It yields the protein CASSRYRGTEAFF. The rearrangement uses TRBV7-2 and TRBJ1-1, with 7 bases aligning to TRBD1. The CDR3 contains 13 residues. The germline V gene encodes CDR1 SGHTA and CDR2 FQGNSA. V trimming: 5 bases; J trimming: 5 bases; junction bases outside the gene matches: 5.

The chain links TRBV28 to TRBJ1-4; D call uncertain. This CDR3 has 12 residues. Trimming took 3 bases from V and 8 from J, leaving 7 bases between them. Germline V lookup: CDR1 MDHEN, CDR2 SYDVKM. CDR3 sequence (DNA): TGTGCCAGCAGTTTTATTGGAGAAAAACTGTTTTTT. Residues: CASSFIGEKLFF.

V and J are TRBV2 and TRBJ2-7; TRBD2 is a possible D gene (5 bases). The CDR3 is 13 amino acids. V was trimmed by 11 bases and J by 3 bases, leaving 17 bases between them. The germline V gene encodes CDR1 SNHLY and CDR2 FYNNEI. The CDR3 loop reads CAGRHFGSYEQYF. CDR3 bases: TGTGCCGGAAGACATTTTGGGAGCTACGAGCAGTACTTC.

This clone occurred once. Other nucleotide sequences in the sample specify the same CDR3. V gene TRBV18 combines with J gene TRBJ2-7, with D uncertain. The germline gives CDR1 KGHSH, CDR2 LQKENI. The CDR3 totals 11 residues. The germline V and J ends were trimmed by 5 bases and 4 bases, with 6 bases remaining between them. The CDR3 reads CASSSPYEQYF. The CDR3 nucleotides are TGTGCCAGCTCATCCCCATACGAGCAGTACTTC.

CDR3 nucleotide sequence: TGTGCCAGCAGGTACAGGACTAGCTCTGGAAACACCATATATTTT. It codes for CASRYRTSSGNTIYF. This rearrangement joins TRBV2 to TRBJ1-3; possible D gene TRBD1, 5 bases. This CDR3 has 15 residues. The germline V and J ends were trimmed by 6 bases and 0 bases, with 12 bases remaining between them. CDR1 SNHLY and CDR2 FYNNEI come from the germline V gene. Complete variable domain (other parts from reference TRBV2 and TRBJ1-3): EPEVTQTPSHQVTQMGQEVILRCVPISNHLYFYWYRQILGQKVEFLVSFYNNEISEKSEIFDDQFSVERPDGSNFTLKIRSTKLEDSAMYFCASRYRTSSGNTIYFGEGSWLTVV.

The chain carries TRBV10-3 and TRBJ2-7; tentatively, D is TRBD1 (5 bases). Germline V lookup: CDR1 ENHRY, CDR2 SYGVKD. V lost 7 bases, J lost 3 bases, and 19 bases lay in between. The CDR3 runs 15 residues. The DNA for the CDR3 is TGTGCCATCACGCAGGGCTCAGTGGGTGACTACGAGCAGTACTTC. Translated, it gives CAITQGSVGDYEQYF.

J is TRBJ1-1 and V is TRBV10-2; D perhaps matches TRBD1 (5 bases). V lost 7 bases, J lost 3 bases, and 9 bases lay in between. The germline gives CDR1 WSHSY, CDR2 SAAADI. There are 12 residues in the CDR3. CDR3 region: CASIQGDTEAFF. CDR3 sequence (DNA): TGCGCCAGCATTCAGGGTGACACTGAAGCTTTCTTT.

This clone has just one count. The chain carries TRBV9 and TRBJ2-3; 8 bases agree with TRBD2. Germline values: CDR1 SGDLS, CDR2 YYNGEE. V gave up 4 bases and J gave up 2 bases; unmatched junction bases: 6. The CDR3 is made up of 15 amino acids. The DNA for the CDR3 is TGTGCCAGCAGCATCCGAGCGGGGGACACAGATACGCAGTATTTT. Translating gives CASSIRAGDTDTQYF. The variable domain in full, with the rest retrieved from reference TRBV9 and TRBJ2-3, is DSGVTQTPKHLITATGQRVTLRCSPRSGDLSVYWYQQSLDQGLQFLIQYYNGEERAKGNILERFSAQQFPDLHSELNLSSLELGDSALYFCASSIRAGDTDTQYFGPGTRLTVL.

The rearrangement links TRBV6-4 to TRBJ2-3; the D is unclear. The V and J ends lost 6 bases and 1 base respectively, with 14 bases between them. Germline loops: CDR1 MRHNA, CDR2 SNTAGT. This CDR3 spans 15 amino acids. CDR3 DNA sequence: TGTGCCAGCAGCCAGACCCCCAGCGGCACAGATACGCAGTATTTT. This translates into CASSQTPSGTDTQYF.

The chain has TRBV6-1 and TRBJ1-2, with D possibly matching TRBD1 (5 bases). Per the germline V gene, CDR1 is MNHNS and CDR2 is SASEGT. The CDR3 loop spans 14 amino acids. The germline V and J ends were trimmed by 6 bases and 4 bases, with 15 bases remaining between them. CDR3 amino acids: CASRWGAGPYGYTF. The CDR3 nucleotides are TGTGCCAGCAGATGGGGAGCAGGGCCCTATGGCTACACCTTC.

This clone showed up just a few times. J is TRBJ2-1 and V is TRBV5-1; D gene ambiguous. Looked up from germline, CDR1 is SGHRS and CDR2 is YFSETQ. CDR3 size: 13 residues. V lost 2 bases to trimming and J lost 3 bases, with 6 bases between them. In DNA, the CDR3 is TGCGCCAGCAGCTTTACAGACTACAATGAGCAGTTCTTC. Encoded protein: CASSFTDYNEQFF. Variable domain in full (rest from reference TRBV5-1 and TRBJ2-1): KAGVTQTPRYLIKTRGQQVTLSCSPISGHRSVSWYQQTPGQGLQFLFEYFSETQRNKGNFPGRFSGRQFSNSRSEMNVSTLELGDSALYLCASSFTDYNEQFFGPGTRLTVL.

V and J are TRBV4-2 and TRBJ2-7; TRBD1 or TRBD2 may be the D gene (5 bases each). Germline CDR1 is LGHNA and CDR2 is YNFKEQ. The CDR3 runs 12 residues. V lost 1 base to trimming and J lost 6 bases, with 7 bases between them. The CDR3 coding sequence is TGTGCCAGCAGCCAAGTAGGGACCGAGCAGTACTTC. Translating it yields CASSQVGTEQYF.

The rearrangement uses TRBV6-1 and TRBJ2-1, with D unresolved. Germline V gene data show CDR1 as MNHNS and CDR2 as SASEGT. This CDR3 is 15 amino acids long. V was shortened by 7 bases and J by 0 bases, with 13 bases between the two germline ends. CDR3 in amino acids: CASNWRGDSYNEQFF. The CDR3 coding sequence is TGTGCCAGCAACTGGAGAGGTGACTCCTACAATGAGCAGTTCTTC.

This clone has just a few counts. J is TRBJ2-7 and V is TRBV29-1; possible D gene TRBD2, 5 bases. The length of the CDR3 is 14 residues. V was trimmed by 6 bases and J by 3 bases, leaving 18 bases between them. Germline-derived CDR1 and CDR2 are SQVTM and ANQGSEA. CDR3 coding DNA: TGCAGCGTGAGGCTTAGCGAAAGCTACTACGAGCAGTACTTC. Protein sequence: CSVRLSESYYEQYF.

V is TRBV10-3 and J is TRBJ1-3, with D perhaps matching TRBD1 (5 bases). Germline V lookup: CDR1 ENHRY, CDR2 SYGVKD. The length of the CDR3 is 14 residues. With 6 bases removed from V and 2 bases from J, the gap between germline ends came to 11 bases. The CDR3 protein is CAIRTDSAGNTIYF. The CDR3 DNA reads as TGTGCCATCAGAACCGACAGCGCTGGAAACACCATATATTTT.

The chain is built from TRBV19 and TRBJ1-5; TRBD1 might be the D (5 bases). The CDR3 is 14 residues long. Looked up from germline, CDR1 is LNHDA and CDR2 is SQIVND (reference sequence). V dropped 7 bases and J dropped 6 bases, with 16 bases sitting between them. In DNA form, the CDR3 reads TGTGCCAGTAATTGGTTTCAGGGCAGTCAGCCCCAGCATTTT. Translation gives CASNWFQGSQPQHF.